The clone carrying this TCR beta chain appeared once. The sample comes from a study of T cells in Graves' hyperthyroidism and ophthalmopathy. On the basis of clinical symptoms, serum thyroxine and TRAb, thyroid ultrasound and orbital computed tomography, diagnoses were made. CDR3 size: 14 residues. Germline CDR1 and CDR2: SEHNR and FQNEAQ (reference sequence). The junction had 8 bases not matched to a gene; V was cut back by 5 bases and J by 7 bases. From RNA transcripts, TCR beta CDR3 regions were amplified. RT-PCR in the first round (using the HTBI primer set) targeted the TCR CDR3. TCRdb reprocessed the multiplex PCR reads with MiXCR, giving one entry per CDR3 protein. The data contain 500,000 to 600,000 distinct CDR3 sequences, over 45% of them singletons.

The chain couples TRBV7-9 to TRBJ2-7, with 10 bases lining up with TRBD1. This TCR came from an adult woman with Graves' disease, either hyperthyroidism or ophthalmopathy (not recorded which). Sequenced sample: peripheral blood or thyroid tissue (not recorded which). Here the CDR3 DNA reads TGTGCCAGCAGCAGACAGGGGGCCGTGTGGGAGCAGTACTTC. The encoded protein is CASSRQGAVWEQYF.